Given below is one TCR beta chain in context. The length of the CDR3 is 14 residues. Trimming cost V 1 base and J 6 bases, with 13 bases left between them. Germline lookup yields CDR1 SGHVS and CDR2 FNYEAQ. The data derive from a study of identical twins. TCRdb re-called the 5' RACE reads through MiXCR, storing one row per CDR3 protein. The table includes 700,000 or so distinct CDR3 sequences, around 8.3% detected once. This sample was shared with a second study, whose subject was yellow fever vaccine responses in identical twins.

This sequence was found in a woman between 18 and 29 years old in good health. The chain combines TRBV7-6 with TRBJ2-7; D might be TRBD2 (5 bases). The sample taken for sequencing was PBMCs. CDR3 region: CASSLVSLATEQYF. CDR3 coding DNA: TGTGCCAGCAGCTTAGTTAGTCTAGCAACCGAGCAGTACTTC.